This is a list of T cell receptor beta chains from one sample in a study of blood T cell repertoires in COVID-19. Profiled with immunoSEQ multiplex PCR; TCRdb holds only in-frame clones, not every one. Of about 150,000 clones detected, around four fifths appear once; the ten largest clones hold roughly 6.4%. The sample comprised PBMCs or T cells enriched from blood (not recorded which). The receptors were sampled from a woman in her thirties or forties who had recovered from COVID-19. Each CDR3 is given with its conserved first and last residue. A D gene is named only where the DNA matches it firmly. Size values are once, few and many counts, or a class for expanded clones, and some rows have none.

D gene	V gene	J gene	clone size	CDR3 protein	CDR3 DNA
NA	TRBV27	TRBJ1-2	NA	CASSLRKDYGYTF	TGTGCCAGCAGTCTGAGGAAGGACTATGGCTACACCTTC
NA	TRBV6-6	TRBJ2-5	NA	CASSLGAAQETQYF	TGTGCCAGCAGCCTTGGGGCAGCCCAAGAGACCCAGTACTTC
NA	TRBV9	TRBJ2-5	NA	CASLLEGGGFDQYF	TGTGCCAGTCTCCTCGAAGGTGGGGGGTTTGACCAGTACTTC
TRBD1	TRBV5-4	TRBJ1-3	NA	CASSLERGRNTIYF	TGTGCCAGCAGCTTGGAAAGGGGGCGGAACACCATATATTTT
TRBD2	TRBV27	TRBJ2-5	NA	CASSLSRVASGLQETQYF	TGTGCCAGCAGTTTGAGTAGGGTAGCTAGCGGCCTACAAGAGACCCAGTACTTC
NA	TRBV5-1	TRBJ1-4	NA	CASSKDRVVNEKLFF	TGCGCCAGCAGCAAGGATCGGGTGGTTAATGAAAAACTGTTTTTT
TRBD2	TRBV2	TRBJ2-5	NA	CASREGTSGETQYF	TGTGCCAGCAGGGAGGGGACTAGCGGAGAGACCCAGTACTTC
NA	TRBV3-1/TRBV3-2	TRBJ2-7	once	CASSLGPQYEQYF	TGTGCCAGCAGCCTGGGCCCACAGTACGAGCAGTACTTC
NA	TRBV5-4	TRBJ2-7	NA	CASSPGGSYEQYF	TGTGCCAGCAGCCCCGGAGGCTCCTACGAGCAGTACTTC
NA	TRBV6-5	TRBJ1-2	NA	CASIAVTSYGYTF	TGTGCCAGCATAGCTGTGACTAGCTATGGCTACACCTTC
TRBD2	TRBV4-2	TRBJ2-1	NA	CASSQDLLAGFPFNEQFF	TGTGCCAGCAGCCAAGATTTACTAGCGGGGTTCCCATTCAATGAGCAGTTCTTC
TRBD1	TRBV5-4	TRBJ1-1	NA	CASSWTGFTEAFF	TGTGCCAGCAGCTGGACAGGGTTCACTGAAGCTTTCTTT
NA	TRBV7-3	TRBJ2-6	NA	CASSVEGQGSGANVLTF	TGTGCCAGCAGCGTGGAGGGGCAAGGGTCTGGGGCCAACGTCCTGACTTTC
TRBD2	TRBV30	TRBJ2-5	once	CAWGTSGQETQYF	TGTGCCTGGGGGACTAGCGGGCAAGAGACCCAGTACTTC
TRBD1	TRBV4-2	TRBJ2-3	NA	CASSQEPGQGFTDTQYF	TGTGCCAGCAGCCAAGAGCCGGGACAGGGGTTCACAGATACGCAGTATTTT
NA	TRBV2	TRBJ1-5	NA	CATRKGVGSNQPQHF	TGTGCCACCCGTAAGGGGGTAGGGAGCAATCAGCCCCAGCATTTT
TRBD2	TRBV4-1	TRBJ2-3	NA	CASSRTGTSGRADTQYF	TGCGCCAGCAGCCGAACCGGGACTAGCGGGAGGGCAGATACGCAGTATTTT
NA	TRBV6-1	TRBJ1-2	NA	CASSEGPSAYGYTF	TGTGCCAGCAGTGAGGGGCCGTCGGCCTATGGCTACACCTTC
TRBD1	TRBV9	TRBJ2-7	NA	CASSSRGDSSYEQYF	TGTGCCAGCAGCTCCCGAGGGGACAGCTCCTACGAGCAGTACTTC
TRBD2	TRBV5-8	TRBJ2-2	NA	CASRPRTSGYTGELFF	TGTGCCAGCAGACCAAGGACTAGCGGGTACACCGGGGAGCTGTTTTTT
TRBD2	TRBV19	TRBJ2-1	NA	CASSLSGGMVIEQFF	TGTGCCAGTAGTCTCTCGGGGGGAATGGTCATTGAGCAGTTCTTC
TRBD2	TRBV25-1	TRBJ2-7	NA	CASSEVGGRAYEQYF	TGTGCCAGCAGTGAGGTTGGCGGGAGGGCCTACGAGCAGTACTTC
NA	TRBV5-3	TRBJ1-3	once	CARSGTLVKNTIYF	TGTGCCAGAAGCGGGACACTCGTCAAAAACACCATATATTTT
NA	TRBV9	TRBJ2-7	once	CASSVDQGPSYEQYF	TGTGCCAGCAGCGTAGATCAGGGGCCCTCCTACGAGCAGTACTTC
NA	TRBV12-3/TRBV12-4	TRBJ1-1	NA	CASSLGGINSAFF	TGTGCCAGCAGTTTAGGGGGCATTAATTCAGCTTTCTTT
TRBD1	TRBV6-1	TRBJ2-2	NA	CASRPGQRSTGELFF	TGTGCCAGCAGACCGGGACAGAGAAGCACCGGGGAGCTGTTTTTT
TRBD2	TRBV19	TRBJ2-1	NA	CASSPAGGINEQFF	TGTGCCAGTAGCCCAGCGGGAGGGATCAATGAGCAGTTCTTC
TRBD1	TRBV19	TRBJ1-4	NA	CASSHPGQGPNEKLFF	TGTGCCAGTAGCCATCCGGGACAGGGTCCTAATGAAAAACTGTTTTTT
NA	TRBV27	TRBJ2-3	NA	CASRGGFPTDTQYF	TGTGCCAGCAGGGGCGGGTTCCCCACAGATACGCAGTATTTT
NA	TRBV4-1	TRBJ1-4	few	CASSLSYGGEKLFF	TGCGCCAGCAGCCTTTCCTACGGAGGTGAAAAACTGTTTTTT
TRBD2	TRBV10-3	TRBJ2-3	NA	CAITPSGGGKDTQYF	TGTGCCATCACCCCAAGTGGGGGAGGGAAAGATACGCAGTATTTT
NA	TRBV4-2	TRBJ2-2	NA	CASSQDQYTGELFF	TGTGCCAGCAGCCAAGATCAGTACACCGGGGAGCTGTTTTTT
TRBD2	TRBV19	TRBJ2-3	NA	CASSIRDRLAGLTDTQYF	TGTGCCAGTAGTATTAGGGACCGACTAGCGGGGCTCACAGATACGCAGTATTTT
NA	TRBV30	TRBJ1-5	NA	CAWSENGQGRQPQHF	TGTGCCTGGAGCGAGAATGGGCAGGGCCGCCAGCCCCAGCATTTT
TRBD2	TRBV7-9	TRBJ2-5	NA	CASSPTAGQETQYF	TGTGCCAGCAGCCCAACAGCGGGGCAAGAGACCCAGTACTTC
NA	TRBV30	TRBJ2-7	NA	CAWSVDSVEQYF	TGTGCCTGGAGTGTAGATAGCGTCGAGCAGTACTTC
NA	TRBV5-1	TRBJ2-5	NA	CASSLVGPGEETQYF	TGCGCCAGCAGCTTGGTAGGGCCGGGGGAGGAGACCCAGTACTTC
TRBD2	TRBV23-1	TRBJ2-1	few	CASSQSRGTSGRALPSYNEQFF	TGCGCCAGCAGTCAATCGAGAGGGACTAGCGGGAGGGCCCTCCCCTCATACAATGAGCAGTTCTTC
TRBD2	TRBV7-6	TRBJ2-5	NA	CASSFQRGGRETQYF	TGTGCCAGCAGCTTTCAGCGGGGGGGCAGAGAGACCCAGTACTTC
TRBD2	TRBV7-3	TRBJ2-7	NA	CASSPGRASGSLSYEQYF	TGTGCCAGCAGCCCCGGGAGGGCTAGCGGGAGTTTGTCCTACGAGCAGTACTTC
TRBD1	TRBV7-9	TRBJ1-2	NA	CASSIDRVLPNYGYTF	TGTGCCAGCAGCATAGACAGGGTCTTACCTAACTATGGCTACACCTTC
TRBD2	TRBV9	TRBJ2-3	NA	CASSVAGGSTDTQYF	TGTGCCAGCAGCGTAGCGGGGGGTAGCACAGATACGCAGTATTTT
NA	TRBV6-5	TRBJ2-5	NA	CASSYSRETQYF	TGTGCCAGCAGTTACTCGAGGGAGACCCAGTACTTC
TRBD1	TRBV30	TRBJ2-5	NA	CAWSFIEGRQGWMETQYF	TGTGCCTGGAGTTTTATTGAGGGGCGACAGGGTTGGATGGAGACCCAGTACTTC
TRBD1	TRBV3-1/TRBV3-2	TRBJ1-1	NA	CASSLGTEVEAFF	TGTGCCAGCAGCCTCGGGACAGAGGTTGAAGCTTTCTTT
NA	TRBV5-1	TRBJ1-1	NA	CASSSLPEDTEAFF	TGCGCCAGCAGCTCCTTACCGGAGGACACTGAAGCTTTCTTT
NA	TRBV19	TRBJ2-6	NA	CASSIRGKTGANVLTF	TGTGCCAGTAGCATAAGGGGGAAAACTGGGGCCAACGTCCTGACTTTC
TRBD1	TRBV2	TRBJ2-7	NA	CATSGTGDYEQYF	TGTGCCACCTCCGGGACAGGGGACTACGAGCAGTACTTC
TRBD2	TRBV11-3	TRBJ2-1	NA	CASSLTSGVNNNEQFF	TGTGCCAGCAGCTTGACCAGCGGGGTTAACAACAATGAGCAGTTCTTC
NA	TRBV7-8	TRBJ2-3	NA	CASSLAPRDNLPDTQYF	TGTGCCAGCAGCTTAGCGCCCAGGGATAACCTTCCAGATACGCAGTATTTT
TRBD2	TRBV7-2	TRBJ2-1	few	CASSQAGVTQFF	TGTGCCAGCAGCCAAGCGGGGGTGACACAGTTCTTC
NA	TRBV11-2	TRBJ1-1	NA	CASRGTVWDTEAFF	TGTGCCAGCAGGGGCACGGTCTGGGACACTGAAGCTTTCTTT
NA	TRBV18	TRBJ1-1	NA	CASSLQGNTEAFF	TGTGCCAGCTCCCTACAGGGAAACACTGAAGCTTTCTTT
NA	TRBV2	TRBJ1-5	NA	CASTSNAGIHQPQHF	TGTGCCAGCACTTCCAATGCGGGAATCCATCAGCCCCAGCATTTT
TRBD2	TRBV2	TRBJ2-1	NA	CASRGKLAGDNNEQFF	TGTGCCAGCAGAGGGAAACTAGCGGGAGACAACAATGAGCAGTTCTTC